The present TCR beta chain was sequenced within a study of metastatic and nonmetastatic thyroid tumors. Study context: From malignant and benign thyroid patients, repertoires in blood and in tumor or nodule tissue were compared.

As originally analysed: For papillary thyroid cancer, a distant-metastasis classifier was constructed from CDR3 differences observed across clinicopathological groups. TCRdb re-analyzed the PCR reads using MiXCR. TCRdb's processing, not the authors', yielded these V and J calls. Of approximately 84,000 clones in the sample, 15% were seen once. The CDR3 loop spans 13 amino acids. The germline V gene has CDR1 MDHEN and CDR2 SYDVKM. Details on this clone: Its target is unknown.

Points from the study as a whole: Malignant thyroid tumors reportedly exceeded benign nodules significantly in TCR beta diversity, with the difference appearing in blood and tumor.

No treatment had been given to any patient before thyroid surgery. The source is a female donor with papillary thyroid cancer or a benign thyroid nodule (not recorded which). Some clones in this sample may be carry-over from other donors' samples. This chain links TRBV28 with TRBJ1-5; maybe TRBD1 (6 bases). The sample was blood. The DNA of the CDR3 is TGTTCCACCCCGGGGGCTAGCAATCAGCCCCAGCATTTT. Its protein is CSTPGASNQPQHF.